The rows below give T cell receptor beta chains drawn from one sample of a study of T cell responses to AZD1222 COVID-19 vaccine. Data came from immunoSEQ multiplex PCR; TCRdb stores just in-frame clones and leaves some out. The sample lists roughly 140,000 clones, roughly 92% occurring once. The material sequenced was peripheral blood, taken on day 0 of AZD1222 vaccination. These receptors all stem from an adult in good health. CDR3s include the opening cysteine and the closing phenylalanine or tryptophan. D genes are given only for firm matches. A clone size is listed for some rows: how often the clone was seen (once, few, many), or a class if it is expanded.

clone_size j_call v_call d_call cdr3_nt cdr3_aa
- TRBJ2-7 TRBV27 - TGTGCCAGCAGTCCCCGGGACGGCTACGAGCAGTACTTC CASSPRDGYEQYF
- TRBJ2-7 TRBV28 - TGTGCCAGCTCTCCCCGGCGGTCGTACGAGCAGTACTTC CASSPRRSYEQYF
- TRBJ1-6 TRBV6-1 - TGTGCCAGCAGTGAACAGAATAATTCACCCCTCCACTTT CASSEQNNSPLHF
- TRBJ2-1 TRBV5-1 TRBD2 TGCGCCAGCAGCTGGACTAGCGTCAATGAGCAGTTCTTC CASSWTSVNEQFF
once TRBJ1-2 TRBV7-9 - TGTGCCAGCAGCTCCCCAGGGGCGGTCTGGGGCTACACCTTC CASSSPGAVWGYTF
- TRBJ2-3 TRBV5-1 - TGCGCCAGCAGCTTGTTAACTCCAACCTCGGATACGCAGTATTTT CASSLLTPTSDTQYF
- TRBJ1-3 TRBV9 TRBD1 TGTGCCAGCAGCCCATGGACAGGAACCTCTGGAAACACCATATATTTT CASSPWTGTSGNTIYF
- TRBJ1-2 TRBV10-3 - TGTGCCATCAGTGAGTCGGAGCGGGGAGGCTACACCTTC CAISESERGGYTF
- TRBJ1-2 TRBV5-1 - TGCGCCAGCAGCTTGGAGGGCCCGGGACATTTTTCGAGGGGTGGCTACACCTTC CASSLEGPGHFSRGGYTF
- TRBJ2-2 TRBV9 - TGTGCCAGCAGCGTAGCAGCTGGGGTCCAGAACACCGGGGAGCTGTTTTTT CASSVAAGVQNTGELFF
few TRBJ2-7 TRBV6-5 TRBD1 TGTGCCAGCAGTTACCGGACAGGGTTTGGGGAGCAGTACTTC CASSYRTGFGEQYF
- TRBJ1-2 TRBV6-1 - TGTGCCAGCAGTGACACTAACTATGGCTACACCTTC CASSDTNYGYTF
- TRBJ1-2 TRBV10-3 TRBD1 TGTGCCATCAGTGGCCGGGGACAGGGGACGAATGGCTACACCTTC CAISGRGQGTNGYTF
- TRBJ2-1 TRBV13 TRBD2 TGTGCCAGCAGCCCCCGAGGTCTAGCGGGCTATGAGCAGTTCTTC CASSPRGLAGYEQFF
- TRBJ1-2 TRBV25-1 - TGTGCCAGCAGTCCGCTACCGGCCTACTATGGCTACACCTTC CASSPLPAYYGYTF
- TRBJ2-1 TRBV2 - TGTGCCAGCAAGGCAGGGACTGCCCCCCTTGAGCAGTTCTTC CASKAGTAPLEQFF
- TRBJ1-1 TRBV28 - TGTGCCAGCCGAGGGAGGGCGGAGGCTTTCTTT CASRGRAEAFF
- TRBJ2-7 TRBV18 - TGTGCCAGCTCACTCGGACTCCCAAGCGTTCGTTCCGAGCAGTACTTC CASSLGLPSVRSEQYF
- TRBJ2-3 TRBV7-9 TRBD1 TGTGCCAGCAGCTTAGCGGACAGGCCAGGGTCCACAGATACGCAGTATTTT CASSLADRPGSTDTQYF
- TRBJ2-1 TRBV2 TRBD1 TGTGCCAGCAGACGGGGCCAGGGGGCCTACAATGAGCAGTTCTTC CASRRGQGAYNEQFF
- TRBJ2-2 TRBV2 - TGTGCCAGCAGTGAAGCGGGAGTGGTGACCGGGGAGCTGTTTTTT CASSEAGVVTGELFF
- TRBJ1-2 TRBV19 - TGTGCCAGTAGTATAGCAGGGGCCGGTGGCTACACCTTC CASSIAGAGGYTF
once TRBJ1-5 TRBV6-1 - TGTGCCAGCAGTGAAGATGGGGGGCCTCGGTGGCATCAGCCCCAGCATTTT CASSEDGGPRWHQPQHF
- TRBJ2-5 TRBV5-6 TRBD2 TGTGCCAGCAGCTTGGGGCTAGCGGACCAAGAGACCCAGTACTTC CASSLGLADQETQYF
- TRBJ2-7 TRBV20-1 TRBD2 TGCAGTGCTAGTATGGGGAGGGTACCGGGCGGCCCCAGCTCCTACGAGCAGTACTTC CSASMGRVPGGPSSYEQYF
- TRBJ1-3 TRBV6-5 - TGTGCCAGCATCCCCCAGGGTGGTACTGGAAACACCATATATTTT CASIPQGGTGNTIYF
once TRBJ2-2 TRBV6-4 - TGTGCCAGCAGTCGAGCCCCCGAGGGCACCGGGGAGCTGTTTTTT CASSRAPEGTGELFF
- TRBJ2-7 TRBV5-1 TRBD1 TGCGCCAGCAGGTTAGCCGTATCGGACAGGGGTTCCTACGAGCAGTACTTC CASRLAVSDRGSYEQYF
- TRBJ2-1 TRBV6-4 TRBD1 TGTGCCAGCAGTGACAGCGTCCCCGGACAGGGAAACAATGAGCAGTTCTTC CASSDSVPGQGNNEQFF
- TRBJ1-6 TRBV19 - TGTGCCAGTAGTATAAGACGTCCAGCGGCCCTCCACTTT CASSIRRPAALHF
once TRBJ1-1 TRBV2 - TGTGCCAGCAGTGTAGGACAGTCTAACACTGAAGCTTTCTTT CASSVGQSNTEAFF
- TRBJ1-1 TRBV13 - TGTGCCAGCAGCTCCCGACAGGCGAACACTGAAGCTTTCTTT CASSSRQANTEAFF
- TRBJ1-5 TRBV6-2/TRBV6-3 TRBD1 TGTGCCAGCAGTTCCCCGGGACAGGGTTTTCAGCGTCAGCCCCAGCATTTT CASSSPGQGFQRQPQHF
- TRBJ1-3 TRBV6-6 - TGTGCCAGCAGTTACTCCCGGGGACCAGTGGACACCATATATTTT CASSYSRGPVDTIYF
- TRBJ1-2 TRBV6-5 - TGTGCCGGAGGAGTGTCGGGCTACACCTTC CAGGVSGYTF
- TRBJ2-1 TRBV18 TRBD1 TGTGCCAGCTCACCACTCCAGGGGGATGAGCAGTTCTTC CASSPLQGDEQFF
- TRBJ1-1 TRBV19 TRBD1 TGTGCCAGTAGTCTCGACAGGGACACTGAAGCTTTCTTT CASSLDRDTEAFF